Sequencing of this T cell receptor beta chain was carried out in a study of shared clonotypes between healthy human individuals. About the study: Three plates each covered CD4 naive and memory; CD8 naive two, CD8 memory one.

TCRdb's table, derived via immunoSEQ multiplex PCR, lists solely in-frame clones and lacks some. The sample gives fewer than 1 million clones, about 97% of which show up once; 0.2% to 0.25% is in the top ten. CD45RO-negative, CCR7-positively selected cells formed the naive CD8 fraction, excluding terminally differentiated effector memory CD45RA+ cells. Germline values: CDR1 MNHEY, CDR2 SVGAGI. The CDR3 runs 11 residues. V was cut by 7 bases and J by 5 bases, with 8 bases left in between. V usage is TRBV6-5 and J usage is TRBJ2-5, with D perhaps TRBD1 (5 bases). Source material: naive CD8+ T cells sorted from blood. The sequence came from a man aged 25 to 45 in good health. The CDR3 sequence is CASIRGETQYF. The CDR3 DNA sequence: TGTGCCAGCATAAGGGGTGAGACCCAGTACTTC.